This T cell receptor (beta chain) was recovered during a study of blood T cell repertoires in COVID-19. Across the study: Acute and convalescent COVID-19 samples came from the United States, Italy and Spain. Sources were T cells, B-cell-depleted T cells, or PBMCs; the material itself was cDNA or gDNA.

Original data processing: Amplification of reference gene primers was used by the study to estimate nucleated cell counts. Clones were sequenced by immunoSEQ multiplex PCR, and TCRdb holds only the in-frame ones, with some missing. From that table come the V and J calls and clone size; the DNA was used to work out D and trimming. The sample yields approximately 160,000 clones, over 75% seen once. V was pared by 3 bases and J by 3 bases, with 8 bases between. Germline CDR1 is LGHNA and CDR2 is YNFKEQ. The CDR3 has 13 amino acids. Material: peripheral blood. The gene calls are TRBV4-2 and TRBJ1-1; tentative D call: TRBD1 (5 bases). The sequence came from a man in his 70s with acute or convalescent COVID-19. CDR3 sequence (DNA): TGTGCCAGCAGCCATGAAGGGGACACTGAAGCTTTCTTT. As protein: CASSHEGDTEAFF.